The sequence of this TCR beta chain was determined in a study of T cell responses to AZD1222 COVID-19 vaccine. Study-wide results and limits: Only 5 or 6 people who got AZD1222 tested seropositive at baseline. Among spike-specific TCRs, nearly half reportedly target unmutated variant regions.

As regards this clone: The antigen is not known.

Between the trimmed V and J ends, which lost 4 bases and 5 bases, there was a span of 16 bases. The CDR3 sequence is 15 residues long. CDR1 LGHNA and CDR2 YSLEER come from the germline V gene. Libraries were prepared by immunoSEQ multiplex PCR; TCRdb keeps only in-frame clonotypes and omits some of them. Of 200,000 or so clones listed, approximately 93% are singletons. The TCR sequence derives from an adult who received the AZD1222 COVID-19 vaccine. The genes are TRBV4-3 and TRBJ2-3; D unresolved. The sequencing used peripheral blood, collected 28 days after the second AZD1222 dose. The CDR3 region is CASSPQFGAGDTQYF. The CDR3 DNA is TGCGCCAGCAGCCCCCAGTTTGGTGCTGGAGATACGCAGTATTTT.